This T cell receptor beta chain was profiled in a study of read filtering for tumor transcriptome and immune sequencing. Across the study: Revised staging placed eight or nine patients in R-ISS I, 15 to 20 in II, roughly 7 in III.

The CDR3 runs 14 residues. CDR1 SEHNR and CDR2 FQNEAQ come from the germline V gene (reference sequence). Sampling of bone marrow took place during active disease in every patient. From about 400 ng of RNA, a library with molecular barcoded alpha/delta and beta/gamma adaptors was made. TCRdb used MiXCR to reprocess the reads, holding one entry per CDR3 protein. The sample holds about 130,000 distinct CDR3 sequences, 10% to 15% seen once. Note on this clonotype: Possible read error: a much larger clone is one base away.

The V call is TRBV7-9, the J call TRBJ2-3; 9 nucleotides align to TRBD1. This receptor was obtained from a donor older than 35 with multiple myeloma. Sequencing was performed on a population of CD138-negative cells sorted from bone marrow. The CDR3 sequence is CAGSPRTGADTQYF. As DNA, the CDR3 is TGTGCCGGCAGCCCCAGGACAGGGGCAGATACGCAGTATTTT.